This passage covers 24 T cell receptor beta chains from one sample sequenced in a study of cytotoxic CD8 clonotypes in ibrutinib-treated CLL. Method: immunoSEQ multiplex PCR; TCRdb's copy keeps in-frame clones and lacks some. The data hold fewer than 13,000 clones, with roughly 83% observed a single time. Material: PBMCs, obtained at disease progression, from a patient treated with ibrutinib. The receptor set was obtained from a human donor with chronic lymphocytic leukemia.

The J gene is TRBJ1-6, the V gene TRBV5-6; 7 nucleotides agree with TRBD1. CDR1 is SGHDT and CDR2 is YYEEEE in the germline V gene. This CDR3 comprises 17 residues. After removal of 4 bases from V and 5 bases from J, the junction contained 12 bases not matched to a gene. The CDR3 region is CASSPGRDSRNNSPLHF. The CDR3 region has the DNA TGTGCCAGCAGCCCCGGGCGGGACAGCCGTAATAATTCACCCCTCCACTTT.

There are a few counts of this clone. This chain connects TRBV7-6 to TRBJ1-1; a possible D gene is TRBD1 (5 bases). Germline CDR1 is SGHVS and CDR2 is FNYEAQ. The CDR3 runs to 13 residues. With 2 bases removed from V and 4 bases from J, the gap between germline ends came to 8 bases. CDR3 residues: CASSLLGGTEAFF. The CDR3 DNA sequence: TGTGCCAGCAGCTTATTGGGGGGCACTGAAGCTTTCTTT. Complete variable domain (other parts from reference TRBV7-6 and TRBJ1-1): GAGVSQSPRYKVTKRGQDVALRCDPISGHVSLYWYRQALGQGPEFLTYFNYEAQQDKSGLPNDRFSAERPEGSISTLTIQRTEQRDSAMYRCASSLLGGTEAFFGQGTRLTVV.

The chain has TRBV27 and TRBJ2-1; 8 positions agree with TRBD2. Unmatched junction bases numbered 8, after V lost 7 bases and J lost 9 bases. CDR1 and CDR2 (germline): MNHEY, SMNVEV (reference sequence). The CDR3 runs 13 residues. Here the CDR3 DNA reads TGTGCCAGCACCACAGCGGGAGTGGCTGAGCAGTTCTTC. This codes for CASTTAGVAEQFF.

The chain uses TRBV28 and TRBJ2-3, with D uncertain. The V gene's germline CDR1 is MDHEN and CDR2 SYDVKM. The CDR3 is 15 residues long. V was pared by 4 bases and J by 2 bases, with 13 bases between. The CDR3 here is CASSSSWGYTDTQYF. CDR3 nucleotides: TGTGCCAGCAGTTCATCCTGGGGTTACACAGATACGCAGTATTTT.

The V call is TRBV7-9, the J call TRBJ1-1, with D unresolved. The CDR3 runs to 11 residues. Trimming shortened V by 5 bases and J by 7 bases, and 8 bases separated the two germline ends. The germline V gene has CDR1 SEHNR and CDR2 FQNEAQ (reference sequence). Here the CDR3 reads CASSDIDEAFF. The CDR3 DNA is TGTGCCAGCAGCGACATTGATGAAGCTTTCTTT.

This CDR3 is CASSPRQDQPQHF. The CDR3 DNA follows: TGTGCCAGCAGCCCACGACAGGATCAGCCCCAGCATTTT. The chain couples TRBV7-6 to TRBJ1-5, with a weak D call TRBD1 (6 bases). This CDR3 comprises 13 residues. Trimming left V 5 bases short and J 5 bases short, with 10 bases between. Germline-derived CDR1 and CDR2 are SGHVS and FNYEAQ.

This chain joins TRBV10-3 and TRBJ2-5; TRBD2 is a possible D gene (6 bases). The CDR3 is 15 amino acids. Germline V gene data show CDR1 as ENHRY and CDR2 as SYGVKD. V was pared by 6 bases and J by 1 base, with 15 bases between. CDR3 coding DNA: TGTGCCATCAGGGGGGGAGTACAGTTCCAAGAGACCCAGTACTTC. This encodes CAIRGGVQFQETQYF.

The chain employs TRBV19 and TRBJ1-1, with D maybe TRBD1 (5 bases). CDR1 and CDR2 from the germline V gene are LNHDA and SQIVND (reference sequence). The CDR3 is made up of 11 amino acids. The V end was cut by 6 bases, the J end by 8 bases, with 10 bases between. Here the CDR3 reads CASSTSGEAFF. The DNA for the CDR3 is TGTGCCAGTAGCACCTCAGGGGAAGCTTTCTTT.

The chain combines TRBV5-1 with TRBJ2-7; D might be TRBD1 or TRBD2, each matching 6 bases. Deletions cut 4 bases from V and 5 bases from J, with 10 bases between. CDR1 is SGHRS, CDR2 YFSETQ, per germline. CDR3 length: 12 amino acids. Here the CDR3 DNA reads TGCGCCAGCAGCCCTAGGGGGGACGAGCAGTACTTC. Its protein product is CASSPRGDEQYF.

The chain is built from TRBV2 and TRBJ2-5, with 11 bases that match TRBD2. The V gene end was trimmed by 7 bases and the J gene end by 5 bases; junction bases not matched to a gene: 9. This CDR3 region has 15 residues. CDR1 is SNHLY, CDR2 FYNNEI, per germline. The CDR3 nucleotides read TGTGCCAGCATTCCACTAGCGGGGGCCGGGGAGACCCAGTACTTC. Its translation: CASIPLAGAGETQYF.

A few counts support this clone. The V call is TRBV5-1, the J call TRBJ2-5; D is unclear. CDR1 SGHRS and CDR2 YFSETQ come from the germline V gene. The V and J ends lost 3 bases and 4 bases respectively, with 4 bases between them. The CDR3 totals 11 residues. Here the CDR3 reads CASSSRETQYF. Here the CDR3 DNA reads TGCGCCAGCAGCTCACGAGAGACCCAGTACTTC.

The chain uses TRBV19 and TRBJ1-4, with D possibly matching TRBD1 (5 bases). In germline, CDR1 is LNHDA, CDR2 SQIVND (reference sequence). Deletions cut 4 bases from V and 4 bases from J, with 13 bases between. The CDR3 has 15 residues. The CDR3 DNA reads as TGTGCCAGTAGTACGGGACGGCTCTATAATGAAAAACTGTTTTTT. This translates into CASSTGRLYNEKLFF.

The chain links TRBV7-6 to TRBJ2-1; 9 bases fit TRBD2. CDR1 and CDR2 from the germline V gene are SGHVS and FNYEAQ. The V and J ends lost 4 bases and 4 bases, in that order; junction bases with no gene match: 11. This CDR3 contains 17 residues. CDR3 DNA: TGTGCCAGCAGCTCAGTAGCGGGGGACCCGGGTTACAATGAGCAGTTCTTC. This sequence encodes CASSSVAGDPGYNEQFF.

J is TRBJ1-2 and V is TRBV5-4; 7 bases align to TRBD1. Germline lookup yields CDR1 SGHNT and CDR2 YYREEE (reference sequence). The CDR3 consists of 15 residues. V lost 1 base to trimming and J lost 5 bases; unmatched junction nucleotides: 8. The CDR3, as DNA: TGTGCCAGCAGCTTGAAACCGGGACAGCTTTATGGCTACACCTTC. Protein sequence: CASSLKPGQLYGYTF.

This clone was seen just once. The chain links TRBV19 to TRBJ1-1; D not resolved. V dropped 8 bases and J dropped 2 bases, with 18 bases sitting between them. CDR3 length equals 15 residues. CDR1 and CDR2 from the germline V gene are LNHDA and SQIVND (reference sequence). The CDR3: CASRAQKTPNTEAFF. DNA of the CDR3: TGTGCCAGTCGGGCACAAAAAACGCCTAACACTGAAGCTTTCTTT.

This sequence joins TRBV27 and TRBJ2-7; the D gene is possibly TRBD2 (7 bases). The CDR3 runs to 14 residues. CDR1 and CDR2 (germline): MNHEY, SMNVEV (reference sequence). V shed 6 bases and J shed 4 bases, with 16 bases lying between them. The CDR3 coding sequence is TGTGCCAGCAGGAGGGGGGGAGACCCATACGAGCAGTACTTC. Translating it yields CASRRGGDPYEQYF.

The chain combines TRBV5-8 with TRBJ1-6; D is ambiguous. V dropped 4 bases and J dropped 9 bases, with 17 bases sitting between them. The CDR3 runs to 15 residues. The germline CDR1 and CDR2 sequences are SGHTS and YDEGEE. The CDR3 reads CASSRGESGFSPLHF. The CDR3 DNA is TGTGCCAGCAGCCGCGGAGAATCGGGCTTTTCACCCCTCCACTTT.

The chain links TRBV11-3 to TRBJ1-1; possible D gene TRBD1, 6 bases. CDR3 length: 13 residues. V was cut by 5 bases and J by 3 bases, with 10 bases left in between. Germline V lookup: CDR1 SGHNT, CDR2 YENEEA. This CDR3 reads CASSITGYTEAFF. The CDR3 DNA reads TGTGCCAGCAGCATCACAGGGTACACTGAAGCTTTCTTT. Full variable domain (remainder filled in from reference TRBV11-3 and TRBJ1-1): EAGVVQSPRYKIIEKKQPVAFWCNPISGHNTLYWYLQNLGQGPELLIRYENEEAVDDSQLPKDRFSAERLKGVDSTLKIQPAELGDSAVYLCASSITGYTEAFFGQGTRLTVV.

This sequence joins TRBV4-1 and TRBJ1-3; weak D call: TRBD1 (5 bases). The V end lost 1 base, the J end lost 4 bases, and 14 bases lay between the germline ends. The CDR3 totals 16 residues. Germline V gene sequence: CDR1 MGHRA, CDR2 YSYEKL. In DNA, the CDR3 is TGCGCCAGCAGCCAAGCGTGGGGACGGATCGGAAACACCATATATTTT. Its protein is CASSQAWGRIGNTIYF.

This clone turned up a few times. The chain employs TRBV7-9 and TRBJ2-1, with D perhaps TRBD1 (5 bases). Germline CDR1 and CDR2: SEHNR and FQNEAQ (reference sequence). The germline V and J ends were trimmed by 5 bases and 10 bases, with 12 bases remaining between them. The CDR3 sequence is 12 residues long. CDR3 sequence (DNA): TGTGCCAGCAGCCGAAACAGGCTAGAGCAGTTCTTC. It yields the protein CASSRNRLEQFF.

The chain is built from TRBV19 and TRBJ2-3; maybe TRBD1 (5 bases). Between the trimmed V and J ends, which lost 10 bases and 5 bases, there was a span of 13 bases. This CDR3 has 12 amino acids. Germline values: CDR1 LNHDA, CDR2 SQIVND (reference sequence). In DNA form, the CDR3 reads TGTGCCACCGAAGGGGTGGGAGATACGCAGTATTTT. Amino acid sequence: CATEGVGDTQYF.

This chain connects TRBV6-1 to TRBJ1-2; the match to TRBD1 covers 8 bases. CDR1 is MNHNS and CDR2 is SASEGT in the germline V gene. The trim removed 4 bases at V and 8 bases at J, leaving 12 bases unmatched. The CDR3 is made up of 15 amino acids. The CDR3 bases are TGTGCCAGCAGTGTTGGACAGGGCGGGTGGCGGGGCTACACCTTC. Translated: CASSVGQGGWRGYTF.

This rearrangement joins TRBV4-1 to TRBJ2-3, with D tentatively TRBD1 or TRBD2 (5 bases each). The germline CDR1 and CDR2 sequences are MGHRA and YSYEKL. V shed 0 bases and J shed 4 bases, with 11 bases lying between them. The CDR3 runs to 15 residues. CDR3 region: CASSQDMRGADTQYF. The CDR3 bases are TGCGCCAGCAGCCAAGATATGAGGGGCGCAGATACGCAGTATTTT.

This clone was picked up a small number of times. CDR3 loop: CASRPSGRVMEQFF. Here the CDR3 DNA reads TGTGCCAGCAGGCCTAGCGGGAGGGTGATGGAGCAGTTCTTC. The chain recombines TRBV6-1 with TRBJ2-1; 12 nucleotides agree with TRBD2. Per germline, CDR1 MNHNS and CDR2 SASEGT. The J segment lost 10 bases and the V segment lost 6 bases, leaving 7 bases of the junction unmatched. This CDR3 has 14 residues.